Following are 27 T cell receptor beta chains from one sample sequenced in a study of radiotherapy plus CTLA-4 blockade in lung cancer. Clones were sequenced by immunoSEQ multiplex PCR, and TCRdb holds only the in-frame ones, with some missing. Of about 51,000 clones listed, 70% to 80% were seen once; the top ten hold 7.5% to 9.5%. The sequenced sample was peripheral blood, obtained from a patient treated with radiotherapy plus ipilimumab. The source of these receptors is a human donor with non-small cell lung cancer who had a complete response to radiotherapy plus ipilimumab.

This clone came up a few times. The V call is TRBV11-3, the J call TRBJ2-2, with 7 positions matching TRBD1. With 6 bases clipped from V and 7 bases from J, the junction kept 11 bases outside the gene matches. This CDR3 region has 15 residues. Per germline, CDR1 SGHNT and CDR2 YENEEA. DNA of the CDR3: TGTGCCAGCAGTCCGACAGGGAACCCTCTCGGGGAGCTGTTTTTT. This translates into CASSPTGNPLGELFF.

This sequence joins TRBV7-9 and TRBJ1-2; TRBD1 matches at 11 bases. V was clipped by 6 bases and J by 3 bases; unmatched bases: 6. Looked up from germline, CDR1 is SEHNR and CDR2 is FQNEAQ (reference sequence). The CDR3 is 15 amino acids. DNA for the CDR3: TGTGCCAGCAGTAGTCCGGGACAGGGGGACTATGGCTACACCTTC. This encodes CASSSPGQGDYGYTF.

This sequence joins TRBV2 and TRBJ1-1; weak D call: TRBD1 (5 bases). Germline V lookup: CDR1 SNHLY, CDR2 FYNNEI. V was cut by 8 bases and J by 5 bases, with 15 bases left in between. CDR3 length: 13 amino acids. The CDR3 loop is CASSAWGGTEAFF. CDR3 nucleotides: TGTGCCAGCTCGGCGTGGGGGGGGACTGAAGCTTTCTTT.

This clone came up a few times. This chain uses TRBV2 with TRBJ1-5, with 7 bases identical to TRBD1. V dropped 3 bases and J dropped 6; count of bases not matched to a gene: 11. In germline, CDR1 is SNHLY, CDR2 FYNNEI. The CDR3 has 16 amino acids. The CDR3 protein is CASSELQGMGLQPQHF. CDR3 bases: TGTGCCAGCAGTGAGTTACAGGGGATGGGCCTTCAGCCCCAGCATTTT.

In this sample, this clone turned up a few times. The rearrangement uses TRBV7-9 and TRBJ1-1; tentative D call: TRBD1 (5 bases). The CDR3 extends over 15 amino acids. From germline, CDR1 is SEHNR and CDR2 FQNEAQ (reference sequence). V lost 4 bases, J lost 6 bases, and 18 bases lay in between. DNA of the CDR3: TGTGCCAGCAGCTCCCCAGAAGGGGCGAAATCTGAAGCTTTCTTT. The encoded protein is CASSSPEGAKSEAFF.

V and J are TRBV6-5 and TRBJ1-3; D remains ambiguous. The CDR3 has 15 amino acids. V was pared by 2 bases and J by 0 bases, with 8 bases between. Germline V gene data show CDR1 as MNHEY and CDR2 as SVGAGI. The CDR3 DNA sequence: TGTGCCAGCAGTTACGACTCCAGCTCTGGAAACACCATATATTTT. Translating it yields CASSYDSSSGNTIYF.

The genes are TRBV15 and TRBJ2-3; no reliable D call. Trimming took off 2 bases at V and 4 bases at J, with 7 bases between the two ends. Germline-derived CDR1 and CDR2 are LNHNV and YYDKDF (reference sequence). CDR3 length: 13 residues. CDR3 sequence: CATSRQLSDTQYF. The CDR3 DNA reads TGTGCCACCAGCAGACAGTTGTCAGATACGCAGTATTTT.

This chain connects TRBV5-4 to TRBJ1-1; D not certain. CDR3 length: 11 residues. Germline V gene lookup returns CDR1 SGHNT and CDR2 YYREEE (reference sequence). With 1 base removed from V and 7 bases from J, the gap between germline ends came to 5 bases. The CDR3 region is CASSLTGEAFF. DNA of the CDR3: TGTGCCAGCAGCTTGACCGGTGAAGCTTTCTTT. Combining the CDR3 with reference TRBV5-4 and TRBJ1-1 gives the whole variable domain ETGVTQSPTHLIKTRGQQVTLRCSSQSGHNTVSWYQQALGQGPQFIFQYYREEENGRGNFPPRFSGLQFPNYSSELNVNALELDDSALYLCASSLTGEAFFGQGTRLTVV.

The chain joins TRBV7-9 to TRBJ2-1; D gene uncertain. Per the germline V gene, CDR1 is SEHNR and CDR2 is FQNEAQ (reference sequence). V gave up 3 bases and J gave up 5 bases, with 5 bases separating them. The CDR3 loop spans 12 amino acids. The CDR3 region is CASSFLDNEQFF. CDR3 in DNA: TGTGCCAGCAGCTTTCTTGACAATGAGCAGTTCTTC. Full variable domain (rest looked up from reference TRBV7-9 and TRBJ2-1): DTGVSQNPRHKITKRGQNVTFRCDPISEHNRLYWYRQTLGQGPEFLTYFQNEAQLEKSRLLSDRFSAERPKGSFSTLEIQRTEQGDSAMYLCASSFLDNEQFFGPGTRLTVL.

The V call is TRBV5-1, the J call TRBJ1-1, with TRBD1 identical over 8 bases. With V trimmed by 6 bases and J by 1 base, 5 bases remained unmatched. The CDR3 contains 14 residues. CDR1 is SGHRS and CDR2 is YFSETQ in the germline V gene. CDR3 coding DNA: TGCGCCAGCACAAGACAGGGGCCGAACACTGAAGCTTTCTTT. Its protein product is CASTRQGPNTEAFF. The entire variable domain, with the rest obtained from reference TRBV5-1 and TRBJ1-1, is as follows: KAGVTQTPRYLIKTRGQQVTLSCSPISGHRSVSWYQQTPGQGLQFLFEYFSETQRNKGNFPGRFSGRQFSNSRSEMNVSTLELGDSALYLCASTRQGPNTEAFFGQGTRLTVV.

This chain uses TRBV7-8 with TRBJ1-6; a weak D match, TRBD1 (6 bases). Germline V gene data show CDR1 as SGHVS and CDR2 as FQNEAQ. Trimming removed 5 bases from V and 0 bases from J, with 14 bases in between. This CDR3 has 17 amino acids. The CDR3 DNA reads TGTGCCAGCAGCGGGCAGGGGATCAGCTCCTATAATTCACCCCTCCACTTT. This translates into CASSGQGISSYNSPLHF.

The chain recombines TRBV15 with TRBJ2-5, with 13 bases matching TRBD2. In germline, CDR1 is LNHNV, CDR2 YYDKDF (reference sequence). This CDR3 is 15 amino acids long. Trimming cost V 1 base and J 4 bases; bases outside gene matches: 0. The CDR3 is CATSRGLAGGETQYF. The CDR3 coding sequence is TGTGCCACCAGCAGAGGACTAGCGGGAGGAGAGACCCAGTACTTC.

This clone was counted only a few times. The genes are TRBV30 and TRBJ1-5; 7 nucleotides line up with TRBD1. The CDR3 is made up of 13 amino acids. Trimming took 4 bases from V and 6 from J; bases not matched to a gene: 6. CDR1 is GTSNPN, CDR2 SVGIG, per germline (reference sequence). CDR3: CAWNLGQTQPQHF. The CDR3 DNA is TGTGCCTGGAATCTGGGACAGACTCAGCCCCAGCATTTT.

This chain connects TRBV6-5 to TRBJ1-2, with a weak D call TRBD1 (5 bases). Germline CDR1 is MNHEY and CDR2 is SVGAGI. The CDR3 extends over 15 amino acids. With 8 bases removed from V and 5 bases from J, the gap between germline ends came to 21 bases. The DNA of the CDR3 is TGTGCCAGCGCGGAGGGAAGGGGCGGATGGTATGGCTACACCTTC. It codes for CASAEGRGGWYGYTF.

The gene calls are TRBV30 and TRBJ1-6; D not certain. Trimming took off 5 bases at V and 6 bases at J, with 11 bases between the two ends. The CDR3 totals 13 residues. Germline V gene sequence: CDR1 GTSNPN, CDR2 SVGIG (reference sequence). The CDR3 loop reads CAWGRRRNSPLHF. CDR3 nucleotides: TGTGCCTGGGGACGGAGGCGTAATTCACCCCTCCACTTT.

There are a few counts of this clone. This rearrangement joins TRBV4-3 to TRBJ2-1; D perhaps matches TRBD2 (5 bases). Trimming took off 4 bases at V and 7 bases at J, with 17 bases between the two ends. Germline V lookup: CDR1 LGHNA, CDR2 YSLEER. The length of the CDR3 is 15 residues. CDR3: CASSPDGVRQNEQFF. The CDR3 DNA follows: TGCGCCAGCAGCCCAGACGGGGTTCGGCAAAATGAGCAGTTCTTC.

This clone is a singleton in its sample. The chain couples TRBV6-6 to TRBJ1-5; D is unclear. The V end lost 6 bases, the J end lost 0 bases, and 9 bases lay between the germline ends. The CDR3 extends over 14 amino acids. Germline CDR1 MNHNY, CDR2 SVGAGI (reference sequence). In DNA, the CDR3 is TGTGCCAGCAGGCGCCAAAATAGCAATCAGCCCCAGCATTTT. It translates to CASRRQNSNQPQHF.

The gene calls are TRBV4-1 and TRBJ2-1; TRBD2 agrees at 8 bases. V was clipped by 2 bases and J by 4 bases; unmatched bases: 7. CDR1 and CDR2 from the germline V gene are MGHRA and YSYEKL. The CDR3 is 16 residues long. CDR3 DNA: TGCGCCAGCAGCCAACCACGGGGGGGCGATTACAATGAGCAGTTCTTC. Its translation: CASSQPRGGDYNEQFF.

The rearrangement joins TRBV7-8 to TRBJ1-5, with TRBD1 identical over 9 bases. This CDR3 region has 14 residues. Germline V gene sequence: CDR1 SGHVS, CDR2 FQNEAQ. V shed 5 bases and J 6 bases; nucleotides not matched to a gene: 5. This chain's CDR3 is CASSAGQGSQPQHF. CDR3 sequence (DNA): TGTGCCAGCAGCGCGGGACAGGGAAGTCAGCCCCAGCATTTT.

The J gene is TRBJ1-1, the V gene TRBV5-1; maybe TRBD1 (6 bases). Germline CDR1 reads SGHRS; CDR2 reads YFSETQ. The CDR3 runs to 12 residues. The germline V and J ends were trimmed by 4 bases and 10 bases, with 14 bases remaining between them. In DNA, the CDR3 is TGCGCCAGCAGCGACCACAGGGTTGGAGCTTTCTTT. Translated, it gives CASSDHRVGAFF.

The chain links TRBV4-1 to TRBJ2-1, with D maybe TRBD2 (5 bases). Germline lookup yields CDR1 MGHRA and CDR2 YSYEKL. The CDR3 has 15 residues. Trimming shortened V by 4 bases and J by 1 base, and 11 bases separated the two germline ends. CDR3 coding DNA: TGCGCCAGCAGCCCTGGAGGAGGTTCCTACAATGAGCAGTTCTTC. It is translated as CASSPGGGSYNEQFF.

The chain has TRBV29-1 and TRBJ2-5; TRBD1 matches at 9 bases. From germline, CDR1 is SQVTM and CDR2 ANQGSEA. This CDR3 contains 14 residues. J lost 6 bases, V lost 4 bases, and 9 bases had no gene match. The CDR3 loop reads CSVAPDRGIKTQYF. The CDR3 nucleotides are TGCAGCGTTGCGCCCGACAGGGGGATTAAGACCCAGTACTTC.

CDR3 nucleotide sequence: TGTGCCAGCAGCCCCCGGGGAGACAATAGCAATCAGCCCCAGCATTTT. Translated: CASSPRGDNSNQPQHF. The chain couples TRBV7-6 to TRBJ1-5; D call uncertain. Germline V gene data show CDR1 as SGHVS and CDR2 as FNYEAQ. The CDR3 has 16 residues. V shed 5 bases and J shed 0 bases, with 14 bases lying between them.

This rearrangement joins TRBV9 to TRBJ1-2; possible D gene TRBD1, 5 bases. V was shortened by 3 bases and J by 5 bases, with 14 bases between the two germline ends. The germline V gene has CDR1 SGDLS and CDR2 YYNGEE. This CDR3 has 14 residues. CDR3: CASSAEWGSYGYTF. As DNA, the CDR3 is TGTGCCAGCAGCGCCGAGTGGGGCAGTTATGGCTACACCTTC. The variable domain in full, completed from reference TRBV9 and TRBJ1-2, reads DSGVTQTPKHLITATGQRVTLRCSPRSGDLSVYWYQQSLDQGLQFLIQYYNGEERAKGNILERFSAQQFPDLHSELNLSSLELGDSALYFCASSAEWGSYGYTFGSGTRLTVV.

The rearrangement joins TRBV9 to TRBJ2-3, with 13 bases aligning to TRBD2. This CDR3 is built from 15 residues. CDR1 and CDR2 (germline): SGDLS, YYNGEE. V lost 6 bases and J lost 5; bases outside the gene matches: 6. The CDR3 is CASTRGLAGLDTQYF. The CDR3 bases are TGTGCCAGCACCCGGGGACTAGCGGGATTAGATACGCAGTATTTT.

The V call is TRBV5-1, the J call TRBJ1-4, with 8 bases matching TRBD1. J lost 4 bases, V lost 8 bases, and 7 bases had no gene match. CDR3 length equals 14 residues. CDR1 and CDR2 (germline): SGHRS, YFSETQ. This CDR3 reads CASRQGMSNEKLFF. The CDR3 DNA reads TGCGCCAGTCGACAGGGGATGAGTAATGAAAAACTGTTTTTT.

This sequence joins TRBV15 and TRBJ2-3; the match to TRBD2 covers 8 bases. The junction had 4 bases not matched to a gene; V was cut back by 0 bases and J by 2 bases. The CDR3 runs 16 residues. Germline-derived CDR1 and CDR2 are LNHNV and YYDKDF (reference sequence). The CDR3 spells CATSRELAATTDTQYF. The CDR3 nucleotides read TGTGCCACCAGCAGAGAACTAGCGGCGACCACAGATACGCAGTATTTT.